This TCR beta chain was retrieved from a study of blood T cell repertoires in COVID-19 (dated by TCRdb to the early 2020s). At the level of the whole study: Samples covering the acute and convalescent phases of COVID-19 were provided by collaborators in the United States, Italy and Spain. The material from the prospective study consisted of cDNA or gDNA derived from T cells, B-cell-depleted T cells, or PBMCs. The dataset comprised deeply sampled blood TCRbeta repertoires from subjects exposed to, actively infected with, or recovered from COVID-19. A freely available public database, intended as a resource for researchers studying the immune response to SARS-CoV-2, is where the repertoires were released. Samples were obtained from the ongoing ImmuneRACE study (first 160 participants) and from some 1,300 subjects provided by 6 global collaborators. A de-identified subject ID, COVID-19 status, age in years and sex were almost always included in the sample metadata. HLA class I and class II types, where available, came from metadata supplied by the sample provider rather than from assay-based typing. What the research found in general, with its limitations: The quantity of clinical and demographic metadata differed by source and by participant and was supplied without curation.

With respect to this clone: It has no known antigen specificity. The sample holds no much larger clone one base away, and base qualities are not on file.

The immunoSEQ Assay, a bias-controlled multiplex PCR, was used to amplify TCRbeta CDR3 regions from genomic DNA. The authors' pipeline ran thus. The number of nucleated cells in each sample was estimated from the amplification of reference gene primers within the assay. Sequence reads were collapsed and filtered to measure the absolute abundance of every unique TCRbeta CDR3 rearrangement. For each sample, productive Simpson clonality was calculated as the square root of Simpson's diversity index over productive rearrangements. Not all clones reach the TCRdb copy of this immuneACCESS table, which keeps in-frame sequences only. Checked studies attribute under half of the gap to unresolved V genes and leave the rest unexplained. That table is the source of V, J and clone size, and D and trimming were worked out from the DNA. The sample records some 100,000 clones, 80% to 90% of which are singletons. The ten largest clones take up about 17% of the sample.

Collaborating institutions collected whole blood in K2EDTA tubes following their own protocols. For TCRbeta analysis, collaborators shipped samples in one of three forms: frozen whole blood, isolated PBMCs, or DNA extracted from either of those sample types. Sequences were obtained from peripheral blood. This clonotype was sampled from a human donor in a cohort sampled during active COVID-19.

CDR3 sequence: CASSYSTGSSYEQYF. The nucleotides are TGTGCCAGCAGTTACTCGACAGGCAGCTCCTACGAGCAGTACTTC. The rearrangement combines TRBV6-2 or TRBV6-3 with TRBJ2-7, with TRBD1 perhaps the D gene, on 6 matching bases. The CDR3, cysteine through phenylalanine, is 15 amino acids long. CDR3 DNA only is kept here, 45 bases in frame from base 1. Via the germline V gene, CDR1 is MNHEY and CDR2 SVGEGT. The junction carries 9 bases between V and J, which are trimmed by 0 bases and 0 bases respectively.